This T cell receptor (beta chain) was documented in a study of T-cell memory formation after mild COVID-19. This clonotype was seen at least ten times. TCRdb recomputed calls from the 5' RACE reads with MiXCR, one row per CDR3 protein. Of roughly 300,000 distinct CDR3 sequences listed, over 7% were seen once; the top ten hold 22%. This CDR3 is 17 amino acids long. Germline V gives CDR1 SGHTA, CDR2 FQGNSA. Losses at the gene ends were 4 bases for V and 10 bases for J; bases not matched to a gene: 14. The receptor was derived from a man in his late teens or twenties who had mild COVID-19 (a few samples of this study predate the infection). Cell type and time point are not known. This chain connects TRBV7-2 to TRBJ1-6; the match to TRBD1 covers 9 bases. The sample consisted of PBMCs or a T cell subset sorted from them (not recorded which). This chain's CDR3 is CASSSLPPTGGRSPLHF. The CDR3, as DNA: TGTGCCAGCAGCTCCCTACCGCCAACAGGGGGCAGGTCACCCCTCCACTTT.